The present T cell receptor beta chain was sequenced within a study of blood T cell repertoires in COVID-19. Study summary: Sites across the United States, Italy and Spain contributed samples from acute and convalescent COVID-19.

In the source study's methods: It was from reference gene primer amplification that nucleated cell counts were estimated. TCRdb's copy holds only in-frame clones and misses some; the assay was immunoSEQ multiplex PCR. V and J calls plus clone size are reproduced from that table; the DNA served to infer D and trimming. This table has approximately 170,000 clones, 85% to 90% appearing once. The V gene's germline CDR1 is SGHNT and CDR2 YYREEE (reference sequence). Germline trimming cut 4 bases from V and 4 bases from J; bases unmatched to any gene: 3. There are 14 residues in the CDR3. Followed over time, Seattle patients had been enrolled while infection was active.

Sequencing used peripheral blood. The rearrangement links TRBV5-4 to TRBJ1-1, with TRBD1 matching over 11 bases. The clonotype comes from a woman aged 80 or older with COVID-19, enrolled during active disease. CDR3 nucleotide sequence: TGTGCCAGCAGCGCGGACAGGGGGCGCACTGAAGCTTTCTTT. Protein: CASSADRGRTEAFF.